The subject of this entry is one T cell receptor (beta chain). These data come from a study of control samples from healthy donors and cancer patients. The CDR3 sequence is 16 residues long. Looked up from germline, CDR1 is SEHNR and CDR2 is FQNEAQ (reference sequence). The J segment lost 4 bases and the V segment lost 4 bases, leaving 7 bases of the junction unmatched. Sequenced by immunoSEQ multiplex PCR; TCRdb stores in-frame clones only, minus some. The sample includes some 150,000 clones, 85% to 95% of them seen just once. What was sequenced was blood. This clonotype was sampled from a man between 40 and 49 years old in good health. The rearrangement uses TRBV7-9 and TRBJ1-2; TRBD1 agrees at 12 bases. DNA of the CDR3: TGTGCCAGCAGCTCGGGACAGGGGGCCGGCTTCTATGGCTACACCTTC. This sequence encodes CASSSGQGAGFYGYTF.